This is a list of T cell receptor beta chains from one sample in a study of T cell responses to AZD1222 COVID-19 vaccine. Clones were sequenced by immunoSEQ multiplex PCR, and TCRdb holds only the in-frame ones, with some missing. The table has 150,000 or so clones, 90% to 95% seen once. This specimen consisted of peripheral blood, obtained on day 0 of AZD1222 vaccination. These receptors all stem from an adult in good health. Both conserved end residues are trimmed from each CDR3.

CDR3aa: ASSLDFGSYYNEQF
len: 14
j_gene: TRBJ2-1
v_gene: TRBV11-3

CDR3aa: ASRGPHQPQH
len: 10
j_gene: TRBJ1-5
v_gene: TRBV28

CDR3aa: ASSLEVSRSQETQY
len: 14
j_gene: TRBJ2-5
v_gene: TRBV5-4

CDR3aa: ASSQVLHTGELF
len: 12
j_gene: TRBJ2-2
v_gene: TRBV3-1/TRBV3-2

CDR3aa: ASSLVGQGASYEQY
len: 14
j_gene: TRBJ2-7
v_gene: TRBV11-2

CDR3aa: SVGPGQGNPYNEQF
len: 14
j_gene: TRBJ2-1
v_gene: TRBV29-1

CDR3aa: ASSSSLGTGPHEQY
len: 14
j_gene: TRBJ2-7
v_gene: TRBV28

CDR3aa: ASSLPLFRGNEQF
len: 13
j_gene: TRBJ2-1
v_gene: TRBV5-1

CDR3aa: ASSIGTGPSPLH
len: 12
j_gene: TRBJ1-6
v_gene: TRBV5-1

CDR3aa: ASSVSLASYT
len: 10
j_gene: TRBJ1-2
v_gene: TRBV2